One sample yielded the 21 T cell receptor beta chains listed below, sequenced in a study of chemoradiotherapy in HPV16-positive cancers. Measured with immunoSEQ multiplex PCR; TCRdb has only the in-frame clones, and not every one. Of 1,000 to 1,500 clones listed, roughly 79% were seen once; the top ten hold over 13%. The sequencing here drew on tumor tissue, taken from a patient who underwent chemoradiotherapy. The receptor set was obtained from a human donor with HPV-associated anogenital cancer.

The rearrangement joins TRBV7-6 to TRBJ2-3, with a possible D match to TRBD1 (5 bases). Germline assignment: CDR1 SGHVS and CDR2 FNYEAQ. This CDR3 comprises 15 residues. V lost 5 bases, J lost 2 bases, and 14 bases lay in between. CDR3 sequence (DNA): TGTGCCAGCAGCCCGATGACAGTAATCACAGATACGCAGTATTTT. Translated: CASSPMTVITDTQYF.

CDR3 nucleotides: TGTGCCAGCAGCGCCGGGACAGGGGTTCCCCAGCCCCAGCATTTT. Translation: CASSAGTGVPQPQHF. The chain employs TRBV5-8 and TRBJ1-5; 10 nucleotides line up with TRBD1. Germline V gene sequence: CDR1 SGHTS, CDR2 YDEGEE. V shed 4 bases and J 7 bases; nucleotides not matched to a gene: 8. The CDR3 totals 15 residues.

A single count supports this clone. This chain's CDR3 is CASSSQGHQPQHF. The CDR3 nucleotides are TGTGCCAGCAGCTCTCAGGGTCACCAGCCCCAGCATTTT. This sequence joins TRBV7-2 and TRBJ1-5; tentative D call: TRBD1 (5 bases). The CDR3 extends over 13 amino acids. Trimming left V 4 bases short and J 7 bases short, with 11 bases between. The V gene's germline CDR1 is SGHTA and CDR2 FQGNSA.

The chain employs TRBV4-3 and TRBJ2-3; D may correspond to TRBD1 or TRBD2 (5 bases each). Germline CDR1 reads LGHNA; CDR2 reads YSLEER. V was clipped by 0 bases and J by 4 bases, with 14 bases between them. The CDR3 covers 16 residues. DNA for the CDR3: TGCGCCAGCAGCCAAGACCGGGACGGGACCTCAGATACGCAGTATTTT. Protein sequence: CASSQDRDGTSDTQYF.

This rearrangement joins TRBV5-6 to TRBJ2-6; 9 bases line up with TRBD1. Germline V gives CDR1 SGHDT, CDR2 YYEEEE. V dropped 4 bases and J dropped 2; count of bases not matched to a gene: 7. The CDR3 consists of 17 residues. CDR3 DNA: TGTGCCAGCAGCCACGGACAGGGGAGGACTGGGGCCAACGTCCTGACTTTC. Protein: CASSHGQGRTGANVLTF.

This clone occurred a few times. V and J are TRBV29-1 and TRBJ1-2, with 10 bases aligning to TRBD1. Germline V gene sequence: CDR1 SQVTM, CDR2 ANQGSEA. The CDR3 has 16 amino acids. V shed 3 bases, J shed 8 bases, and the junction held 15 bases outside the gene matches. The CDR3 nucleotides read TGCAGCGTTGATGCGCGGGACAGGGGCGCCCGCATCGGCTACACCTTC. The encoded protein is CSVDARDRGARIGYTF.

This sequence joins TRBV27 and TRBJ1-5; the D gene is possibly TRBD1 (5 bases). Germline V gene data show CDR1 as MNHEY and CDR2 as SMNVEV (reference sequence). Trimming stripped 6 bases from V and 4 bases from J, with 19 bases between. The length of the CDR3 is 16 residues. The chain's CDR3 is CASSRGTGMGNQPQHF. CDR3 DNA sequence: TGTGCCAGCAGCCGAGGAACAGGCATGGGAAATCAGCCCCAGCATTTT.

In this sample, this clone turned up a few times. This rearrangement joins TRBV28 to TRBJ1-2; D not certain. The CDR3 loop spans 15 amino acids. The ends were cut back, 6 bases at V and 2 bases at J, with 16 bases in the middle. CDR1 is MDHEN, CDR2 SYDVKM, per germline. Written as DNA, the CDR3 is TGTGCCAGCAGGTCCCTCCAGAGACCAAACTATGGCTACACCTTC. The encoded protein is CASRSLQRPNYGYTF.

V is TRBV5-1 and J is TRBJ2-2; 8 positions match TRBD2. Germline values: CDR1 SGHRS, CDR2 YFSETQ. V dropped 5 bases and J dropped 1; count of bases not matched to a gene: 7. CDR3 length equals 16 residues. Here the CDR3 DNA reads TGCGCCAGCAGTCTCAGCGGGGGCCAGAACACCGGGGAGCTGTTTTTT. It specifies CASSLSGGQNTGELFF.

This chain joins TRBV29-1 and TRBJ2-3, with D unresolved. Germline CDR1 and CDR2: SQVTM and ANQGSEA. This CDR3 has 14 amino acids. Trimming took 7 bases from V and 4 from J, leaving 18 bases between them. CDR3 nucleotide sequence: TGCAGCGCCCACATGGCACCCACTTCAGATACGCAGTATTTT. Protein: CSAHMAPTSDTQYF.

The J gene is TRBJ2-5, the V gene TRBV9, with 10 bases that match TRBD2. The germline CDR1 and CDR2 sequences are SGDLS and YYNGEE. The CDR3 runs to 15 residues. The V gene end was trimmed by 1 base and the J gene end by 2 bases; junction bases not matched to a gene: 2. CDR3 DNA: TGTGCCAGCAGCGTACTAGCGGGGGAGCAAGAGACCCAGTACTTC. Translated, it gives CASSVLAGEQETQYF.

In its sample, this clone was seen once. The rearrangement links TRBV11-2 to TRBJ2-1, with 10 bases lining up with TRBD1. The CDR3 covers 14 residues. Germline trimming cut 5 bases from V and 6 bases from J; bases unmatched to any gene: 4. Germline CDR1 is SGHAT and CDR2 is FQNNGV. CDR3 amino acids: CASSTDRGGNEQFF. For the CDR3, the DNA is TGTGCCAGCAGCACGGACAGGGGGGGCAATGAGCAGTTCTTC.

The chain combines TRBV4-2 with TRBJ2-7; 12 nucleotides agree with TRBD2. Germline trimming cut 7 bases from V and 6 bases from J; bases unmatched to any gene: 7. This CDR3 comprises 14 residues. In germline, CDR1 is LGHNA, CDR2 YNFKEQ. CDR3 DNA: TGTGCCAGCACCGTGACTAGCGGGAGTGGCGAGCAGTACTTC. Protein sequence: CASTVTSGSGEQYF.

The CDR3: CASSLDSLGRFF. The CDR3 bases are TGTGCCAGCAGCTTAGATAGTCTTGGCCGGTTCTTC. The rearrangement joins TRBV7-8 to TRBJ2-1; D uncertain. From germline, CDR1 is SGHVS and CDR2 FQNEAQ. The germline V and J ends were trimmed by 1 base and 15 bases, with 13 bases remaining between them. The CDR3 is made up of 12 amino acids.

This clone was observed a few times. The J gene is TRBJ2-7, the V gene TRBV27; TRBD1 agrees at 10 bases. CDR3 length equals 15 residues. Germline CDR1 reads MNHEY; CDR2 reads SMNVEV (reference sequence). V was pared by 8 bases and J by 2 bases, with 9 bases of the junction left unmatched. The CDR3 spells CASRLRTGGPYEQYF. The CDR3 DNA reads TGTGCCAGCCGGTTAAGGACAGGGGGGCCCTACGAGCAGTACTTC.

The chain recombines TRBV11-3 with TRBJ1-1, with 11 bases aligning to TRBD1. V lost 4 bases and J lost 3; bases outside the gene matches: 1. The CDR3 has 14 amino acids. Germline V gene data show CDR1 as SGHNT and CDR2 as YENEEA. CDR3 sequence reads: CASSSGQGDTEAFF. The DNA for the CDR3 is TGTGCCAGCAGCTCGGGACAGGGGGACACTGAAGCTTTCTTT.

This chain uses TRBV28 with TRBJ2-2, with 7 nucleotides matching TRBD1. CDR1 MDHEN and CDR2 SYDVKM come from the germline V gene. The CDR3 is 16 residues long. Trimming removed 4 bases from V and 0 bases from J; junction bases left unmatched: 5. The CDR3 nucleotides read TGTGCCAGCAGTTCCATGGGACAGTCGAACACCGGGGAGCTGTTTTTT. Translated: CASSSMGQSNTGELFF.

The chain carries TRBV7-6 and TRBJ2-7; either TRBD1 or TRBD2 may fit D (6 bases each). V dropped 4 bases and J dropped 4 bases, with 17 bases sitting between them. The CDR3 loop spans 15 amino acids. CDR1 is SGHVS, CDR2 FNYEAQ, per germline. The CDR3 reads CASSSLGGSSYEQYF. In DNA form, the CDR3 reads TGTGCCAGCAGCTCTCTAGGGGGGAGTTCGTACGAGCAGTACTTC. Complete variable domain (other parts from reference TRBV7-6 and TRBJ2-7): GAGVSQSPRYKVTKRGQDVALRCDPISGHVSLYWYRQALGQGPEFLTYFNYEAQQDKSGLPNDRFSAERPEGSISTLTIQRTEQRDSAMYRCASSSLGGSSYEQYFGPGTRLTVT.

The chain has TRBV12-5 and TRBJ2-4; 9 nucleotides agree with TRBD1. This CDR3 has 15 residues. The V and J ends lost 5 bases and 7 bases, in that order; junction bases with no gene match: 9. CDR1 and CDR2 (germline): LGHNT, FRNRAP. This CDR3 is CASGLKQGALNIQYF. The CDR3 nucleotides are TGTGCTAGTGGTCTCAAACAGGGGGCTCTGAACATTCAGTACTTC. The complete variable domain, with remaining parts taken from reference TRBV12-5 and TRBJ2-4, reads DARVTQTPRHKVTEMGQEVTMRCQPILGHNTVFWYRQTMMQGLELLAYFRNRAPLDDSGMPKDRFSAEMPDATLATLKIQPSEPRDSAVYFCASGLKQGALNIQYFGAGTRLSVL.

The chain combines TRBV5-1 with TRBJ2-7, with 7 bases identical to TRBD1. V shed 3 bases and J 1 base; nucleotides not matched to a gene: 4. This CDR3 spans 14 amino acids. Germline V CDR1 and CDR2: SGHRS, YFSETQ. CDR3 region: CASSSRQGSYEQYF. The CDR3 nucleotides read TGCGCCAGCAGCTCACGACAGGGATCCTACGAGCAGTACTTC.

This chain joins TRBV6-5 and TRBJ2-6; D is uncertain. The length of the CDR3 is 15 residues. The germline V gene has CDR1 MNHEY and CDR2 SVGAGI. V shed 0 bases and J shed 0 bases, with 3 bases lying between them. CDR3 DNA sequence: TGTGCCAGCAGTTACTCGGCCTCTGGGGCCAACGTCCTGACTTTC. Amino acids: CASSYSASGANVLTF.